This T cell receptor (beta chain) was observed in a study of blood T cells in healthy people across ages. Study-level points and caveats: Strong correlation existed between TCR beta diversity and naive T cell percentage. Without sorted subsets, naive and antigen-experienced compartments could not be conclusively compared.

Through a sample-barcoded 5' primer and a J-beta primer mix, a second PCR was run for roughly 7 to 12 cycles. TCRdb used MiXCR to reprocess the 5' RACE reads, holding one entry per CDR3 protein. The sample lists 1,500,000 or so distinct CDR3 sequences, under 55% occurring once. About this clonotype: Its antigen is as yet unknown.

V was cut by 1 base and J by 3 bases, with 13 bases left in between. This CDR3 has 14 residues. Germline V CDR1 and CDR2: GTSNPN, SVGIG (reference sequence). The origin of this receptor is a young woman in good health. Sequencing used blood. The chain employs TRBV30 and TRBJ2-7; D may be TRBD1 (6 bases). The chain's CDR3 is CAWSDQGIFYEQYF. The CDR3 DNA reads as TGTGCCTGGAGTGATCAGGGGATTTTCTACGAGCAGTACTTC.